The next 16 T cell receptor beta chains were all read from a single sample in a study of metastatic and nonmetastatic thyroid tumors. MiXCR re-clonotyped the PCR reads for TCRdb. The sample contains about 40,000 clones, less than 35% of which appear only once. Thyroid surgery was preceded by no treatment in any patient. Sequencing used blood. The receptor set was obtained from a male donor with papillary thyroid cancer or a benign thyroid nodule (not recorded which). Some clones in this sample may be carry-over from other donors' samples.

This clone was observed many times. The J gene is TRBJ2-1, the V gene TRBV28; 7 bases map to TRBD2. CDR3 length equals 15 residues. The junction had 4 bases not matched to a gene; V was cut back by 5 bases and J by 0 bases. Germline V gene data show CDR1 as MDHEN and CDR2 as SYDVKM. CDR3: CASSRGGTSYNEQFF. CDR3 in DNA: TGTGCCAGCAGTCGCGGGGGTACCTCCTACAATGAGCAGTTCTTC. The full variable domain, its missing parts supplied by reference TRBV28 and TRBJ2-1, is DVKVTQSSRYLVKRTGEKVFLECVQDMDHENMFWYRQDPGLGLRLIYFSYDVKMKEKGDIPEGYSVSREKKERFSLILESASTNQTSMYLCASSRGGTSYNEQFFGPGTRLTVL.

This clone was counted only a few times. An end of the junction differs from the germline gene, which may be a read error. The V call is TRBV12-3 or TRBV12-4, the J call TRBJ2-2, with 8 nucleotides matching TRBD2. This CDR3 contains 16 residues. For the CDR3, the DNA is TGTGCCGGCAGTTTAGGCGGGGGGCTGAACACCGGGGAGCTGTTTTTT. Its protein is CAGSLGGGLNTGELFF.

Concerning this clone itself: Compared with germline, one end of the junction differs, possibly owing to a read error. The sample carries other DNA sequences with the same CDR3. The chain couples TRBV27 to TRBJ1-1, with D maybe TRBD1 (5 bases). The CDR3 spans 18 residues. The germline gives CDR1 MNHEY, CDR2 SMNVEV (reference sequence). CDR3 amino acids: CASSSRGGYGLMGTEAFF. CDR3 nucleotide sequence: TGTGCCAGCAGTTCCCGGGGGGGGTATGGTTTGATGGGTACTGAAGCCTTCTTT.

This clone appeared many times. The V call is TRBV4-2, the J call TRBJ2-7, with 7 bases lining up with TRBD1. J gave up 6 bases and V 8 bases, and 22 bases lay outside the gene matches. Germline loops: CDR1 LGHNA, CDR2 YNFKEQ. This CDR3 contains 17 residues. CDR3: CASALRGTAYVRLEQYF. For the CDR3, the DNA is TGTGCCAGCGCCTTGAGGGGGACAGCGTACGTCCGGCTCGAGCAGTACTTC.

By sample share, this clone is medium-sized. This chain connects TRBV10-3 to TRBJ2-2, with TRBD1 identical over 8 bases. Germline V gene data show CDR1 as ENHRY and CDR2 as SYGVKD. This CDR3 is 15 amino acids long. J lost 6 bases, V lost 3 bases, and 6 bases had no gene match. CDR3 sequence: CAISDLQGGSGELFF. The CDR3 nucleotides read TGTGCCATCAGTGACTTACAGGGGGGATCCGGGGAGCTGTTTTTT.

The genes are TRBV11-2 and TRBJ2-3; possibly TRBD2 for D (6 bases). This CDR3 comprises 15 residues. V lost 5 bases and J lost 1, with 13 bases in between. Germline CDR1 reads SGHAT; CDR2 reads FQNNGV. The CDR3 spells CASSPGTFRTDTQYF. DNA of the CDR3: TGTGCCAGCAGCCCCGGGACTTTCCGCACAGATACGCAGTATTTT.

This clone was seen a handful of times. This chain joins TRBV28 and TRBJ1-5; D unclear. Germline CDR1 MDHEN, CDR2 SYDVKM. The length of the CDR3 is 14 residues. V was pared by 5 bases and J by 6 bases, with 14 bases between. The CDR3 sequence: CASSRTSTSQPQHF. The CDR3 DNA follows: TGTGCCAGCAGTCGAACCTCTACAAGTCAGCCCCAGCATTTT. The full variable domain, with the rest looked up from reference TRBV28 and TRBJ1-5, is DVKVTQSSRYLVKRTGEKVFLECVQDMDHENMFWYRQDPGLGLRLIYFSYDVKMKEKGDIPEGYSVSREKKERFSLILESASTNQTSMYLCASSRTSTSQPQHFGDGTRLSIL.

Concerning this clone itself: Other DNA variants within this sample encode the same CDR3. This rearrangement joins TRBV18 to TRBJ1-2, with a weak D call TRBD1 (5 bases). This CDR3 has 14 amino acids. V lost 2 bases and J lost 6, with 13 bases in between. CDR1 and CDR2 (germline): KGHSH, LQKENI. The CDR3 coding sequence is TGTGCCAGCTCACCAGGGGCCGCAGGCGATGGCTACACCTTC. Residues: CASSPGAAGDGYTF.

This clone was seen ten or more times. CDR3 in amino acids: CSASHGDSNQPQHF. CDR3 DNA: TGCAGTGCTAGCCACGGGGACAGCAATCAGCCCCAGCATTTT. The rearrangement links TRBV20-1 to TRBJ1-5; perhaps TRBD1 as D (5 bases). The CDR3 length is 14 residues. Trimming removed 3 bases from V and 1 base from J, with 10 bases in between. Germline V CDR1 and CDR2: DFQATT, SNEGSKA (reference sequence).

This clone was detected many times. As DNA, the CDR3 is TGTGCCAGCAGCCAAAGAGGGTCCGGGGAGCTGTTTTTT. It is translated as CASSQRGSGELFF. The V gene is TRBV3-1, the J gene TRBJ2-2; possible D gene TRBD2, 5 bases. V was trimmed by 2 bases and J by 6 bases, leaving 7 bases between them. The CDR3 sequence is 13 residues long. CDR1 LGHDT and CDR2 YNNKEL come from the germline V gene (reference sequence).

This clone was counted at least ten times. The CDR3 region has the DNA TGTGCCAGCAGTTCTGCGGGACGGTGGGGCAATCAGCCCCAGCATTTT. This sequence encodes CASSSAGRWGNQPQHF. This chain links TRBV27 with TRBJ1-5; possible D gene TRBD1, 5 bases. V lost 4 bases and J lost 2, with 15 bases in between. Germline loops: CDR1 MNHEY, CDR2 SMNVEV (reference sequence). CDR3 length equals 16 residues.

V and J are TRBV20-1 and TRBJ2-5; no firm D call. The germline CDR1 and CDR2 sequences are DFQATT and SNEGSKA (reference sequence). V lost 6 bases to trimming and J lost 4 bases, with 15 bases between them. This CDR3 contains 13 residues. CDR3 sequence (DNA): TGCAGTGCGCAAGTCAGTTCTCCAGAGACCCAGTACTTC. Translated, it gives CSAQVSSPETQYF.

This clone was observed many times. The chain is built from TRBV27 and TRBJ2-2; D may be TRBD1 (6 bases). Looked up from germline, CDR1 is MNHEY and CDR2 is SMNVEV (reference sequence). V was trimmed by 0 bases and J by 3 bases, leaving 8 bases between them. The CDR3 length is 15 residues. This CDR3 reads CASSLSWTDTGELFF. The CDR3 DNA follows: TGTGCCAGCAGTTTATCGTGGACAGACACCGGGGAGCTGTTTTTT.

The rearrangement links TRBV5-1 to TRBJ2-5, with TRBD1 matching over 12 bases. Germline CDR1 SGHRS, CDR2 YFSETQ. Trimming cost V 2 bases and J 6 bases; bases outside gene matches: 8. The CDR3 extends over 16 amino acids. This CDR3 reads CASSFKGQGAIKTQYF. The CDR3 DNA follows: TGCGCCAGCAGCTTTAAGGGACAGGGGGCAATCAAGACCCAGTACTTC.

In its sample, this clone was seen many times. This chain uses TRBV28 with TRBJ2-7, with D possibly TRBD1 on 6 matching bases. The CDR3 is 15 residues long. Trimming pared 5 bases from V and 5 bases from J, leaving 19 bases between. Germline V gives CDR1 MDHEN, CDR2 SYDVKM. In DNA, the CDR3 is TGTGCCAGCAGTCCTGGACAGTACCTTGGGGACGAGCAGTACTTC. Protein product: CASSPGQYLGDEQYF.

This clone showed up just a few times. CDR3 in amino acids: CASSYDEPSYEQYF. CDR3 DNA: TGTGCCAGCAGTTACGATGAACCCTCCTACGAGCAGTACTTC. J is TRBJ2-7 and V is TRBV6-5; D is unclear. V was pared by 2 bases and J by 0 bases, with 8 bases between. The germline V gene has CDR1 MNHEY and CDR2 SVGAGI. There are 14 residues in the CDR3.